This entry is about one T cell receptor (beta chain). Its antigen remains unidentified. It was 5'RACE with constant-segment primers that produced the TCR alpha and TCR beta cDNA libraries, which carried sample barcodes and UMIs. TCRdb itself ran the 5' RACE reads through MiXCR, one entry per CDR3 protein. This sample has some 250,000 distinct CDR3 sequences, with more than 15% found just once. The data were obtained in a study of T-cell memory formation after mild COVID-19. Turning to the study itself: Most TCR clusters belonged to a single donor. Study-level points and caveats: Pre-infection memory contained some responding clones, which suggested that cross-reactive memory had joined.

The TCR sequence derives from a man aged 18 to 30 who had mild COVID-19 (a few samples of this study predate the infection). Cell type and time point are not known. Sequenced sample: PBMCs or a T cell subset sorted from them (not recorded which).

The CDR3 here is CASSQDPSDGYTF. The CDR3 bases are TGTGCCAGCAGCCAGGACCCCTCGGATGGCTACACCTTC. V gene TRBV4-2 combines with J gene TRBJ1-2, with D unresolved. CDR1 and CDR2 from the germline V gene are LGHNA and YNFKEQ. This CDR3 has 13 residues. Trimming left V 3 bases short and J 6 bases short, with 11 bases between.